The clone carrying this T cell receptor beta chain was observed a few times. Its antigen is unknown. This record comes from a study of cytomegalovirus exposure and HLA in healthy donors. Study as a whole: From HLA-typed donors, an early data release held 70 million to 95 million unique TCRs. Findings and caveats of the study: According to an earlier analysis, most TCR beta V segments yielded productive rearrangements about 87% or about 30% of the time. In a later analysis, most CMV-associated TCR beta chains appeared HLA-restricted. The classifier was said to identify cytomegalovirus status with high specificity and sensitivity.

In the PCR, 60 Vbeta and 13 Jbeta primers were used. Produced via immunoSEQ multiplex PCR; TCRdb's table is partial and in-frame only. This sample has about 67,000 clones, with 55% to 80% found just once. The germline V gene has CDR1 SNHLY and CDR2 FYNNEI. This CDR3 is 14 amino acids long. V trimming: 6 bases; J trimming: 5 bases; junction bases outside the gene matches: 6. This receptor was obtained from a young woman in good health and CMV-seronegative. Specimen: PBMCs. This chain links TRBV2 with TRBJ1-5; the match to TRBD1 covers 8 bases. The CDR3 here is CASRDRQGHQPQHF. The CDR3 DNA is TGTGCCAGCAGGGATCGACAGGGGCATCAGCCCCAGCATTTT.